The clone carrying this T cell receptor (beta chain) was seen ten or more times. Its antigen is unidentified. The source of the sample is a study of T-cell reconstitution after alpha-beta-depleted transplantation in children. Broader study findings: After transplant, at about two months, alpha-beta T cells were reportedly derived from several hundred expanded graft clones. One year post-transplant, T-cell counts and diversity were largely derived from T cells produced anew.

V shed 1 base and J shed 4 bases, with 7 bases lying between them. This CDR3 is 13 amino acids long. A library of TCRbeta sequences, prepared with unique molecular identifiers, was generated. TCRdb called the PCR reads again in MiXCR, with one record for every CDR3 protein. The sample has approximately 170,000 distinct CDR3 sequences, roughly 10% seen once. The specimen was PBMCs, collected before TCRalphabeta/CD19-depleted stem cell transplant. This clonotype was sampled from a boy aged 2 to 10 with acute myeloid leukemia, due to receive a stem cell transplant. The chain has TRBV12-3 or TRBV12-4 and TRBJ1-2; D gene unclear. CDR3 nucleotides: TGTGCCAGCAGTTTAGGAGGGCCCTATGGCTACACCTTC. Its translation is CASSLGGPYGYTF.